Each of the 12 T cell receptor beta chains below was sequenced from the same sample in a study of blood T cell repertoires in COVID-19. Here immunoSEQ multiplex PCR was the method, and the copy in TCRdb shows in-frame clones only, minus some. The sample holds fewer than 250,000 clones, 70% to 90% seen once. Sequences were obtained from peripheral blood. The receptors come from a man in his 60s with acute or convalescent COVID-19.

V and J are TRBV6-2 or TRBV6-3 and TRBJ2-7; 11 bases are shared with TRBD2. The germline V gene encodes CDR1 MNHEY and CDR2 SVGEGT. The V segment lost 2 bases and the J segment 1 base; nucleotides outside the gene matches: 1. This CDR3 region has 15 residues. CDR3 in amino acids: CASSYGTSGSYEQYF. The CDR3 coding sequence is TGTGCCAGCAGTTACGGGACTAGCGGATCCTACGAGCAGTACTTC.

This clone was recorded a few times. In nucleotides, the CDR3 is TGTGCCAGCAGTTACTCGAGCGGACCCTACGAGCAGTACTTC. Protein product: CASSYSSGPYEQYF. V usage is TRBV6-2 or TRBV6-3 and J usage is TRBJ2-7; tentative D call: TRBD2 (5 bases). The CDR3 contains 14 residues. V lost 0 bases and J 2 bases, leaving 8 bases between the germline ends. Germline values: CDR1 MNHEY, CDR2 SVGEGT.

This chain connects TRBV2 to TRBJ1-2, with unresolved D. Per the germline V gene, CDR1 is SNHLY and CDR2 is FYNNEI. The V end was cut by 4 bases, the J end by 8 bases, with 11 bases between. The CDR3 spans 12 residues. CDR3 sequence reads: CASSVTIWGYTF. The CDR3 DNA reads as TGTGCCAGCAGTGTGACAATCTGGGGCTACACCTTC.

The CDR3 nucleotides are TGTGCCAGCAGTAAGCCCCGGGGACAGAGAGAAGAGACCCAGTACTTC. Translation: CASSKPRGQREETQYF. The rearrangement uses TRBV28 and TRBJ2-5, with 7 bases identical to TRBD1. Germline trimming cut 5 bases from V and 3 bases from J; bases unmatched to any gene: 12. The CDR3 contains 16 residues. Per the germline V gene, CDR1 is MDHEN and CDR2 is SYDVKM. Combining the CDR3 with reference TRBV28 and TRBJ2-5 gives the whole variable domain DVKVTQSSRYLVKRTGEKVFLECVQDMDHENMFWYRQDPGLGLRLIYFSYDVKMKEKGDIPEGYSVSREKKERFSLILESASTNQTSMYLCASSKPRGQREETQYFGPGTRLLVL.

This clone was counted between two and nine times. The chain couples TRBV7-9 to TRBJ1-4; D not certain. V was cut by 5 bases and J by 7 bases, with 14 bases left in between. Germline loops: CDR1 SEHNR, CDR2 FQNEAQ (reference sequence). The length of the CDR3 is 14 residues. The chain's CDR3 is CASSPHSGGEKLFF. CDR3 bases: TGTGCCAGCAGCCCTCACTCGGGAGGTGAAAAACTGTTTTTT.

The table lists this clone with a few counts. This chain connects TRBV6-2 or TRBV6-3 to TRBJ1-6, with 11 bases fitting TRBD1. Trimming took 0 bases from V and 14 from J; bases not matched to a gene: 6. This CDR3 is built from 15 residues. Germline V gives CDR1 MNHEY, CDR2 SVGEGT. In DNA, the CDR3 is TGTGCCAGCAGTTACTCGGGACAGGGGGTCTCGACCCTCCACTTT. Its translation is CASSYSGQGVSTLHF.

The chain couples TRBV15 to TRBJ1-6, with a possible D match to TRBD1 (5 bases). V lost 0 bases, J lost 11 bases, and 20 bases lay in between. Germline CDR1 reads LNHNV; CDR2 reads YYDKDF (reference sequence). The CDR3 spans 17 residues. CDR3 in amino acids: CATSRDVQGPLGPPLHF. CDR3 in DNA: TGTGCCACCAGCAGAGATGTCCAGGGCCCCTTGGGGCCACCCCTCCACTTT.

CDR3: CASSQVTGGHGYTF. CDR3 coding DNA: TGTGCCAGCAGCCAAGTGACAGGGGGCCATGGCTACACCTTC. The chain couples TRBV3-1 (or the pseudogene TRBV3-2) to TRBJ1-2, with 10 bases matching TRBD1. This CDR3 contains 14 residues. The V gene's germline CDR1 is LGHDT and CDR2 YNNKEL (reference sequence). V trimming: 1 base; J trimming: 6 bases; junction bases outside the gene matches: 2.

The rearrangement joins TRBV11-3 to TRBJ1-1; unclear D gene. The germline V gene has CDR1 SGHNT and CDR2 YENEEA. This CDR3 region has 13 residues. V lost 1 base to trimming and J lost 3 bases, with 6 bases between them. The DNA for the CDR3 is TGTGCCAGCAGCTTAGGGGAGGACACTGAAGCTTTCTTT. Its translation is CASSLGEDTEAFF.

The chain is built from TRBV10-3 and TRBJ2-3; the D is unclear. This CDR3 has 12 amino acids. The germline gives CDR1 ENHRY, CDR2 SYGVKD. V lost 4 bases and J 2 bases, leaving 4 bases between the germline ends. CDR3 sequence reads: CAISANTDTQYF. In nucleotides, the CDR3 is TGTGCCATCAGTGCAAACACAGATACGCAGTATTTT.

This clone appeared once. This chain's CDR3 is CASNPLAGGQDTQYF. The CDR3 coding sequence is TGTGCCAGCAACCCACTAGCGGGGGGGCAAGATACGCAGTATTTT. The chain joins TRBV6-5 to TRBJ2-3, with 13 positions matching TRBD2. The CDR3 totals 15 residues. Looked up from germline, CDR1 is MNHEY and CDR2 is SVGAGI. Losses at the gene ends were 7 bases for V and 5 bases for J; bases not matched to a gene: 6.

The rearrangement links TRBV14 to TRBJ2-7; D unresolved. Trimming pared 1 base from V and 6 bases from J, leaving 13 bases between. Germline CDR1 is SGHDN and CDR2 is FVKESK. The CDR3 has 14 residues. The CDR3 region has the DNA TGTGCCAGCAGCCAAGTTACAGCAGTGGGCGAGCAGTACTTC. This sequence encodes CASSQVTAVGEQYF.